This section outlines one TCR beta chain sequence together with its context. The record originates from a study of shared clonotypes between healthy human individuals. Study summary: Every donor yielded three CD4 naive, three CD4 memory, two CD8 naive and one CD8 memory plate.

The CDR3 is 16 residues long. CDR1 and CDR2 (germline): SGHRS, YFSETQ. The V end was cut by 2 bases, the J end by 3 bases, with 18 bases between. The assay was immunoSEQ multiplex PCR, and TCRdb's table has in-frame clones only and misses some. The sample yields over a million clones, about 77% seen once. The sample taken for sequencing was memory CD4+ T cells sorted from blood. Subset of the sample: CD45RA-negative fraction. The receptor's source is a man in his late teens or twenties in good health. This sequence joins TRBV5-1 and TRBJ2-7; maybe TRBD1 (8 bases). CDR3 nucleotides: TGCGCCAGCAGCTTTGGAGGACAGGGAGGGAACTACGAGCAGTACTTC. It is translated as CASSFGGQGGNYEQYF. The full variable domain, with the rest looked up from reference TRBV5-1 and TRBJ2-7, is KAGVTQTPRYLIKTRGQQVTLSCSPISGHRSVSWYQQTPGQGLQFLFEYFSETQRNKGNFPGRFSGRQFSNSRSEMNVSTLELGDSALYLCASSFGGQGGNYEQYFGPGTRLTVT.